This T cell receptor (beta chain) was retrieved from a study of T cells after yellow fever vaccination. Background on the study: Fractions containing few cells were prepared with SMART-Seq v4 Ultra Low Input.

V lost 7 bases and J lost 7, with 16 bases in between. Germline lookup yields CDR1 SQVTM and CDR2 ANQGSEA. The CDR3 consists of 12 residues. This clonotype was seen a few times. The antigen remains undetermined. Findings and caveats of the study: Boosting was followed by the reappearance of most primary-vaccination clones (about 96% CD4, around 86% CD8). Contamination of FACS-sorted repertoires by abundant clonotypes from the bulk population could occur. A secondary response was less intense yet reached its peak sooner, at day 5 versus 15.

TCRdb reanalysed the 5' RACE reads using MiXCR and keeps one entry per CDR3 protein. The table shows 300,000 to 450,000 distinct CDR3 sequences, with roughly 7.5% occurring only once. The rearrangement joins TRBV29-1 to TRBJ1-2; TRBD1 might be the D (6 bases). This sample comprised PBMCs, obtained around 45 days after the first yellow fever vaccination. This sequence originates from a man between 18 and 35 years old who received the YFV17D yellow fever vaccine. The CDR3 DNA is TGCAGCGCAGGGACATCGGGGGGTGGCTACACCTTC. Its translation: CSAGTSGGGYTF. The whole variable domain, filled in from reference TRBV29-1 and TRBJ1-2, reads SAVISQKPSRDICQRGTSLTIQCQVDSQVTMMFWYRQQPGQSLTLIATANQGSEATYESGFVIDKFPISRPNLTFSTLTVSNMSPEDSSIYLCSAGTSGGGYTFGSGTRLTVV.